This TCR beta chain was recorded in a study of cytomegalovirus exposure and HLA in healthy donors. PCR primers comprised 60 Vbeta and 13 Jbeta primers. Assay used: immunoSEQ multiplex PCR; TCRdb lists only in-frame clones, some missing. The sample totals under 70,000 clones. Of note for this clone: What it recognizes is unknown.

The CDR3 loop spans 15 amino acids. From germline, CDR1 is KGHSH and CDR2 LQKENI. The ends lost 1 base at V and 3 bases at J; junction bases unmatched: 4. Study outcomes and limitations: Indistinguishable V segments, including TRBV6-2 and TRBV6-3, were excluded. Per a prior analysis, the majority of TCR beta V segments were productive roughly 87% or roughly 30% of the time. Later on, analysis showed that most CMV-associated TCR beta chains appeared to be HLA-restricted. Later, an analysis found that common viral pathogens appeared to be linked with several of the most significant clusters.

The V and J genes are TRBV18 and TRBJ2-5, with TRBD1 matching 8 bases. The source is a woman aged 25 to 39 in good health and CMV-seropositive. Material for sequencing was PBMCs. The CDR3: CASSPRGQEEETQYF. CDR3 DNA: TGTGCCAGCTCACCACGGGGACAGGAGGAAGAGACCCAGTACTTC. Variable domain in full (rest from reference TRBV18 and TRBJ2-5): NAGVMQNPRHLVRRRGQEARLRCSPMKGHSHVYWYRQLPEEGLKFMVYLQKENIIDESGMPKERFSAEFPKEGPSILRIQQVVRGDSAAYFCASSPRGQEEETQYFGPGTRLLVL.